This entry describes one T cell receptor beta chain. TCRdb's table, derived via immunoSEQ multiplex PCR, lists solely in-frame clones and lacks some. The data contain about 200,000 clones, about 84% of them singletons. The sample comes from a study of blood T cell repertoires in COVID-19. Overall study context: Sources were T cells, B-cell-depleted T cells, or PBMCs; the material itself was cDNA or gDNA.

What was sequenced was peripheral blood. The receptor comes from an elderly woman with acute or convalescent COVID-19.

CDR3 sequence: CSVYRAGGELFF. In nucleotides, the CDR3 is TGCAGCGTTTACAGGGCCGGCGGGGAGCTGTTTTTT. The chain is built from TRBV29-1 and TRBJ2-2; TRBD1 might be the D (6 bases). The CDR3 totals 12 residues. Germline V lookup: CDR1 SQVTM, CDR2 ANQGSEA. With 5 bases removed from V and 7 bases from J, the gap between germline ends came to 11 bases.